The table lists the clone carrying this TCR beta chain with many counts. This sample is part of a study of T cell repertoires in cytomegalovirus infection. TCRdb processed the reads anew with MiXCR; each CDR3 protein has one entry. The data hold about 140,000 distinct CDR3 sequences, with about 6.3% observed a single time. The receptor was derived from a human donor in good health (CMV status not recorded). Some clones in this sample may be carry-over from other donors' samples. Sequenced sample: PBMCs.

The CDR3 DNA is TGTGCCAGCAGCTTAGGTGCGGGGGGCCTGAATACGCAGTATTTT. This encodes CASSLGAGGLNTQYF. The chain combines TRBV7-3 with TRBJ2-3, with 8 nucleotides matching TRBD2. CDR1 SGHTA and CDR2 FQGTGA come from the germline V gene. Trimming cost V 2 bases and J 7 bases; bases outside gene matches: 8. The CDR3 loop spans 15 amino acids.